This T cell receptor beta chain was found in a study of quantifying T cell responses using KT2 cells. Study context: cDNA was made from DNase-treated RNA using alpha and beta constant primers. Regarding the study as a whole: Counts of KT2 alpha and beta sequences rose linearly with the number of KT2 cells added.

An oligo carrying a UMI was ligated to the cDNA 3' end. The first PCR ran approximately 4 cycles with an equimolar RC1.1 and RC1.2 beta primer mix. MiXCR, run by TCRdb on the UMI-ligation and nested PCR reads, gives a single entry per CDR3 protein. The sample yields fewer than 40,000 distinct CDR3 sequences, approximately 6.8% seen once. With regard to this clonotype: What it binds is not known.

Known numbers of the T cell clone KT2 were added to PBMC. V lost 7 bases, J lost 0 bases, and 25 bases lay in between. There are 17 residues in the CDR3. Germline CDR1 SQVTM, CDR2 ANQGSEA. This chain links TRBV29-1 with TRBJ2-7; tentatively, D is TRBD2 (6 bases). Material for sequencing was PBMCs spiked with cells of the T cell clone KT2. This receptor was taken from a human donor. The CDR3 protein is CSARGTSGTQSSYEQYF. In nucleotides, the CDR3 is TGCAGCGCTCGGGGGACTTCCGGGACTCAAAGCTCCTACGAGCAGTACTTC.